The source of this T cell receptor beta chain is a study of OX40 agonist ivuxolimab in advanced cancers. About the full investigation: Ivuxolimab was a fully human IgG2 agonistic monoclonal antibody targeting the costimulatory receptor OX40 (CD134). Intravenous ivuxolimab was administered to patients every 2 weeks at six dose levels: 0.01, 0.1, 0.3, 1.5, 3 and 10 mg/kg. Among the roughly 52 dose-escalation patients, about 20 had hepatocellular carcinoma, 15 melanoma, 9 renal cell carcinoma and 9 head and neck cancer. The dose-escalation cohort was around 84% male with a mean age of approximately 60 years, ranging from roughly 23 to 90. Prior anti-PD-1, anti-PD-L1 or anti-CTLA-4 therapy was permitted, and approximately 41% of dose-escalation patients had received checkpoint inhibitors. Three dose-escalation patients achieved partial responses, one with hepatocellular carcinoma and two with cutaneous melanoma. Peripheral TCRbeta sequencing aimed to test whether ivuxolimab altered TCR sequence diversity and caused clonal T-cell expansion. The monotherapy dose-escalation portion (N = 52 patients) of the phase I ivuxolimab trial is reported in the paper. Findings and caveats that apply to the study as a whole: Low levels of normalized T-cell clonal expansion were also shown by some nonresponding patients. At doses of 0.1 to 3.0 mg/kg, clonal expansion of both CD4+ and CD8+ blood T cells was observed from baseline to week 6. After ivuxolimab, CD8+ T cells had more expanded clones than CD4+ T cells on average. In the 0.1-3.0 mg/kg groups, partial responders had among the lowest normalized peripheral clonal expansion, particularly in CD8+ T cells. The antigen specificity of the peripheral T cells that underwent clonal expansion was not determined.

For sequencing of the TCRbeta CDR3 region, genomic DNA was extracted from the sorted cells. TCRbeta CDR3 regions were sequenced using the immunoSEQ Assay. The table was pulled from immuneACCESS by TCRdb, which kept in-frame rearrangements only. Such tables lose some clones; where checked, under half of the loss comes from unresolved V genes, and the rest has no known cause. The sample data list about 84,000 clones, and roughly nine tenths of these were observed just once. Over 0.15% of the sample is taken by the ten largest. The trial excluded patients who had a history of autoimmune disease or who were on systemic immunosuppression. Peripheral blood for TCR sequencing was collected from all dose cohorts at baseline, on cycle 4 day 1, and on cycle 7 day 1. The samples were drawn from a first-in-human, open-label, multicenter phase I dose-escalation trial of ivuxolimab. Adults with locally advanced or metastatic melanoma, renal cell, hepatocellular, or head and neck squamous cell carcinoma were enrolled in the trial. CD4+ and CD8+ T cells were sorted separately from peripheral blood before TCR sequencing.

About this clone itself: What antigen it recognizes has not been identified. No much larger clone exists at a distance of one base, and base qualities are not known.

The cysteine opens and the phenylalanine closes a CDR3 of 11 amino acids. Kept here is only the CDR3 DNA, which spans 33 bases and is read in frame from base 1. From the germline V gene, CDR1 is SGHVS and CDR2 is FNYEAQ. V drops 5 bases and J drops 1 base, leaving 2 bases in between. The sequence joins TRBV7-6 to TRBJ2-5; confidence is insufficient to name the D gene. The sequence was obtained from an adult with an advanced solid tumor such as melanoma, head and neck, liver or kidney cancer. Sequences were derived from CD4+ or CD8+ T cells sorted from blood, sampled in a trial of the OX40 agonist ivuxolimab. The CDR3 sequence is CASSVQETQYF. The DNA reads TGTGCCAGCAGCGTCCAAGAGACCCAGTACTTC.